Listed below are T cell receptor beta chains from one sample, sequenced in a study of STAT3 mutations in large granular lymphocyte leukemia. Some clones are missing from TCRdb's copy, which holds only in-frame ones; the method was immunoSEQ multiplex PCR. The sample yields about 42,000 clones, 80% to 85% seen once. Sequenced sample: PBMCs. These receptors originate from a human donor with T large granular lymphocyte leukemia. Some clones in this sample may be carry-over from other donors' samples. Both conserved end residues are part of each CDR3. D genes are given only for firm matches. Clone size is stated in some rows and not others, as once, few, many or a class when expanded.

CDR3aa | CDR3nt | j_gene | abundance | d_gene | v_gene
CASSTLRTGGGQETQYF | TGTGCCAGCAGCACCCTCAGGACAGGGGGCGGACAAGAGACCCAGTACTTC | TRBJ2-5 | . | TRBD1 | TRBV27
CSVRRIYEAFF | TGCAGCGTGCGACGGATTTATGAAGCTTTCTTT | TRBJ1-1 | . | . | TRBV29-1
CASSLDGSSYNEQFF | TGTGCCAGCAGCCTGGACGGTAGCTCCTACAATGAGCAGTTCTTC | TRBJ2-1 | . | . | TRBV11-3
CARSLKGPETDNEKLFF | TGTGCCAGAAGCTTAAAGGGTCCCGAGACTGACAATGAAAAACTGTTTTTT | TRBJ1-4 | once | . | TRBV7-5
CASSLGQGQETQYF | TGCGCCAGCAGCTTGGGACAGGGCCAAGAGACCCAGTACTTC | TRBJ2-5 | few | TRBD1 | TRBV5-1
CASSSRQGASPLHF | TGTGCCAGCAGCTCCCGACAGGGGGCTTCACCCCTCCACTTT | TRBJ1-6 | . | TRBD1 | TRBV7-2
CASTRDSSQETQYF | TGCGCCAGCACCCGAGACAGTTCCCAAGAGACCCAGTACTTC | TRBJ2-5 | . | . | TRBV5-1
CASSSGTSGVETQYF | TGCGCCAGCAGCTCTGGGACTAGCGGGGTCGAGACCCAGTACTTC | TRBJ2-5 | . | TRBD2 | TRBV5-1
CASSHNGGGETQYF | TGCGCCAGCAGCCACAATGGCGGGGGAGAGACCCAGTACTTC | TRBJ2-5 | . | TRBD2 | TRBV5-1
CASSLVAGGNEKLFF | TGTGCCAGCAGCTTGGTGGCAGGAGGGAATGAAAAACTGTTTTTT | TRBJ1-4 | . | . | TRBV5-4